This T cell receptor beta chain came from a study of blood T cell repertoires in COVID-19. Study-wide context: The United States, Italy and Spain were the sources of the acute and convalescent COVID-19 samples. T cells, B-cell-depleted T cells, or PBMCs provided the cDNA or gDNA that served as material.

The sample holds one count of this clone. Under the authors' procedure: By means of reference gene primer amplification, nucleated cell counts were estimated. Using immunoSEQ multiplex PCR, the repertoire was profiled, and TCRdb retains in-frame clones only, with some absent. That table gives V, J and clone size, and the DNA gave D and trimming. The table includes 70,000 to 90,000 clones, around 84% detected once. Trimming took 0 bases from V and 3 from J; bases not matched to a gene: 5. Germline CDR1 is SGHRS and CDR2 is YFSETQ. The CDR3 sequence is 16 residues long. The specimen sequenced was peripheral blood. This sequence was found in a man of 80 years or more with active or convalescent COVID-19. The chain has TRBV5-1 and TRBJ2-1; 8 bases match TRBD1. As DNA, the CDR3 is TGCGCCAGCAGCTTGGCGAGACAGGGGAACTACAATGAGCAGTTCTTC. Encoded protein: CASSLARQGNYNEQFF.